The TCR beta chain under discussion was sequenced for a study of T cells in Graves' hyperthyroidism and ophthalmopathy. V lost 4 bases and J 6 bases, leaving 12 bases between the germline ends. Per the germline V gene, CDR1 is SQVTM and CDR2 is ANQGSEA. The CDR3 covers 13 residues. Regarding the study as a whole: It was a median roughly 6.5 months before onset that the model predicted ophthalmopathy.

In its sample, this clonotype was seen a few times. The target antigen is unknown. There were TCR beta CDR3 regions amplified from RNA transcripts. With the HTBI primer set, the TCR CDR3 went through a first round of RT-PCR. TCRdb reprocessed the multiplex PCR reads via MiXCR and lists one record per CDR3 protein. The table includes roughly 420,000 distinct CDR3 sequences, around 15% detected once. Stable Graves' hyperthyroidism meant no ophthalmopathy progression within 18 months. Hyperthyroidism had been newly diagnosed in patients aged 18 to 65, and its duration was under 2 months. Diagnostic decisions used clinical symptoms, serum thyroxine and TRAb, thyroid ultrasound and orbital computed tomography.

This chain uses TRBV29-1 with TRBJ2-2, with D unresolved. Input material: blood. The clonotype was recovered from a woman aged 18-29 years with Graves' hyperthyroidism. DNA of the CDR3: TGCAGCGTTGGGACCCTAACGGCCGGGGAGCTGTTTTTT. The encoded protein is CSVGTLTAGELFF.